The 11 T cell receptor beta chains in this list originate from one sample, sequenced in a study of blood T cell repertoires in COVID-19. Some clones are missing from TCRdb's copy, which holds only in-frame ones; the method was immunoSEQ multiplex PCR. The sample has 150,000 to 200,000 clones, about 88% seen once. The sequenced material came from peripheral blood. The receptors here all came from a man younger than 40 with active or convalescent COVID-19.

This chain joins TRBV5-1 and TRBJ1-4; 8 bases match TRBD1. The CDR3 loop spans 14 amino acids. V dropped 5 bases and J dropped 0; count of bases not matched to a gene: 0. The germline V gene encodes CDR1 SGHRS and CDR2 YFSETQ. The CDR3 DNA is TGCGCCAGCAGGGACAGGGCAACTAATGAAAAACTGTTTTTT. Translation: CASRDRATNEKLFF.

This sequence joins TRBV5-1 and TRBJ2-1; D might be TRBD2 (6 bases). V lost 0 bases to trimming and J lost 0 bases, with 10 bases between them. This CDR3 has 16 amino acids. Per germline, CDR1 SGHRS and CDR2 YFSETQ. The chain's CDR3 is CASSLVLGGSYNEQFF. CDR3 DNA: TGCGCCAGCAGCTTGGTTTTGGGGGGCTCCTACAATGAGCAGTTCTTC.

The chain carries TRBV27 and TRBJ1-2, with a weak D call TRBD1 (5 bases). Between the trimmed V and J ends, which lost 5 bases and 3 bases, there was a span of 7 bases. In germline, CDR1 is MNHEY, CDR2 SMNVEV (reference sequence). This CDR3 region has 12 residues. CDR3 region: CASSGAHYGYTF. For the CDR3, the DNA is TGTGCCAGCAGTGGGGCCCACTATGGCTACACCTTC.

The V call is TRBV11-1, the J call TRBJ2-7; 7 positions match TRBD1. The CDR3 length is 14 residues. Germline values: CDR1 SGHAT, CDR2 FQDESV (reference sequence). After removal of 3 bases from V and 0 bases from J, the junction contained 2 bases not matched to a gene. The CDR3 nucleotides are TGTGCCAGCAGCTTGGGACAGAACTCCTACGAGCAGTACGTC. This encodes CASSLGQNSYEQYV.

The DNA for the CDR3 is TGTGCCAGCAGCCGGACAGGGGCGGGCAATCAGCCCCAGCATTTT. Translated: CASSRTGAGNQPQHF. The gene calls are TRBV28 and TRBJ1-5, with TRBD1 matching over 9 bases. This CDR3 comprises 15 residues. In germline, CDR1 is MDHEN, CDR2 SYDVKM. Losses at the gene ends were 6 bases for V and 2 bases for J; bases not matched to a gene: 5.

The chain employs TRBV27 and TRBJ2-7; 8 positions match TRBD1. Looked up from germline, CDR1 is MNHEY and CDR2 is SMNVEV (reference sequence). The V gene end was trimmed by 7 bases and the J gene end by 3 bases; junction bases not matched to a gene: 2. There are 12 residues in the CDR3. The chain's CDR3 is CASTGTGYEQYF. CDR3 DNA: TGTGCCAGCACCGGGACAGGCTACGAGCAGTACTTC.

The V call is TRBV12-5, the J call TRBJ2-1, with 7 bases identical to TRBD1. Trimming took 5 bases from V and 0 from J; bases not matched to a gene: 4. The CDR3 length is 15 residues. From germline, CDR1 is LGHNT and CDR2 FRNRAP. CDR3 region: CASGRQGSSYNEQFF. The CDR3 DNA sequence: TGTGCTAGTGGTCGACAGGGCAGCTCCTACAATGAGCAGTTCTTC.

This chain joins TRBV3-1 (or the pseudogene TRBV3-2) and TRBJ2-1; 8 positions agree with TRBD2. Germline CDR1 reads LGHDT; CDR2 reads YNNKEL (reference sequence). The CDR3 spans 15 residues. V shed 4 bases, J shed 5 bases, and the junction held 7 bases outside the gene matches. In nucleotides, the CDR3 is TGTGCCAGCAGCCCCCCCAGCGGGGGAAACAATGAGCAGTTCTTC. It translates to CASSPPSGGNNEQFF.

The chain employs TRBV5-1 and TRBJ1-4; 8 nucleotides match TRBD1. This CDR3 contains 16 residues. J gave up 8 bases and V 5 bases, and 14 bases lay outside the gene matches. Germline loops: CDR1 SGHRS, CDR2 YFSETQ. CDR3 loop: CASSPGQEIKGEKLFF. CDR3 DNA: TGCGCCAGCAGTCCGGGACAGGAAATTAAAGGCGAAAAACTGTTTTTT.

V is TRBV28 and J is TRBJ2-3; 9 bases match TRBD2. V dropped 8 bases and J dropped 11; count of bases not matched to a gene: 17. CDR3 length equals 15 residues. Germline lookup yields CDR1 MDHEN and CDR2 SYDVKM. The CDR3 reads CASGRGTSRPTGQYF. DNA for the CDR3: TGTGCCAGCGGACGCGGGACTAGCCGTCCTACAGGGCAGTATTTT.

The chain combines TRBV23-1 with TRBJ2-5; D perhaps matches TRBD1 (6 bases). TRBV23-1 qualifies as an ORF whose function is uncertain. The germline V and J ends were trimmed by 7 bases and 1 base, with 13 bases remaining between them. This CDR3 comprises 14 residues. As DNA, the CDR3 is TGCGCCAGCACGTCAGGGACACCCCAAGAGACCCAGTACTTC. Translated: CASTSGTPQETQYF.